Below, 13 T cell receptor beta chains from the same sample are listed, as sequenced in a study of cytomegalovirus exposure and HLA in healthy donors. PCR involved 60 Vbeta and 13 Jbeta primers. Profiling relied on immunoSEQ multiplex PCR, and the TCRdb table lists in-frame clones only, not all of them. Its listing shows 150,000 or so clones. Sequencing input: PBMCs. These receptors were obtained from a woman between 18 and 29 years old in good health and CMV-seronegative.

The gene calls are TRBV5-1 and TRBJ2-5; D uncertain. The V and J ends lost 4 bases and 5 bases respectively, with 12 bases between them. The CDR3 consists of 13 residues. Germline CDR1 SGHRS, CDR2 YFSETQ. In DNA, the CDR3 is TGCGCCAGCAGCCTGGGCCCCGCGGAGACCCAGTACTTC. Its translation: CASSLGPAETQYF. Complete variable domain (other parts from reference TRBV5-1 and TRBJ2-5): KAGVTQTPRYLIKTRGQQVTLSCSPISGHRSVSWYQQTPGQGLQFLFEYFSETQRNKGNFPGRFSGRQFSNSRSEMNVSTLELGDSALYLCASSLGPAETQYFGPGTRLLVL.

The chain employs TRBV19 and TRBJ1-2; D may be TRBD1 (5 bases). This CDR3 comprises 12 residues. Trimming removed 3 bases from V and 6 bases from J, with 8 bases in between. Looked up from germline, CDR1 is LNHDA and CDR2 is SQIVND (reference sequence). The CDR3 protein is CASSIGGNGYTF. The CDR3 nucleotides are TGTGCCAGTAGTATCGGGGGGAATGGCTACACCTTC.

V and J are TRBV13 and TRBJ1-3, with 7 bases matching TRBD1. This CDR3 is 15 amino acids long. Germline V gives CDR1 PRHDT, CDR2 FYEKMQ (reference sequence). Germline trimming cut 5 bases from V and 8 bases from J; bases unmatched to any gene: 12. The CDR3 protein is CASSTSQGYLDTIYF. The CDR3 DNA reads as TGTGCCAGCAGCACGTCACAGGGGTATTTAGACACCATATATTTT.

The chain recombines TRBV6-1 with TRBJ2-6, with 8 bases aligning to TRBD1. The V and J ends lost 3 bases and 0 bases, in that order; junction bases with no gene match: 1. Germline V gives CDR1 MNHNS, CDR2 SASEGT. The length of the CDR3 is 16 residues. Written as DNA, the CDR3 is TGTGCCAGCAGTGAGACAGGGGTCTCTGGGGCCAACGTCCTGACTTTC. Protein sequence: CASSETGVSGANVLTF.

The chain carries TRBV19 and TRBJ1-2, with D possibly TRBD1 on 5 matching bases. CDR1 and CDR2 (germline): LNHDA, SQIVND (reference sequence). Trimming pared 5 bases from V and 1 base from J, leaving 17 bases between. This CDR3 region has 16 residues. CDR3: CASSWGQSTRNYGYTF. The CDR3 DNA reads TGTGCCAGTAGTTGGGGCCAATCGACCCGTAACTATGGCTACACCTTC.

The chain recombines TRBV4-3 with TRBJ2-1; TRBD2 matches at 9 bases. CDR1 is LGHNA, CDR2 YSLEER, per germline. The CDR3 extends over 18 amino acids. J was trimmed by 7 bases and V by 0 bases; bases with no gene match: 13. In nucleotides, the CDR3 is TGCGCCAGCAGCCAAGAACCCACGACTAGCGGAGGGGGTAATGAGCAGTTCTTC. Translated: CASSQEPTTSGGGNEQFF.

V usage is TRBV18 and J usage is TRBJ1-1, with 9 nucleotides matching TRBD1. The trim removed 2 bases at V and 4 bases at J, leaving 8 bases unmatched. The germline V gene has CDR1 KGHSH and CDR2 LQKENI. There are 16 residues in the CDR3. The CDR3 sequence: CASSPITGGRGTEAFF. For the CDR3, the DNA is TGTGCCAGCTCACCAATAACAGGGGGCAGGGGCACTGAAGCTTTCTTT.

The chain joins TRBV7-3 to TRBJ2-1, with D tentatively TRBD1 (6 bases). Trimming left V 5 bases short and J 1 base short, with 12 bases between. There are 15 residues in the CDR3. Germline CDR1 is SGHTA and CDR2 is FQGTGA. The CDR3 is CASSGQQGSYNEQFF. The CDR3 region has the DNA TGTGCCAGCAGCGGACAGCAGGGTTCCTACAATGAGCAGTTCTTC.

V usage is TRBV30 and J usage is TRBJ2-5, with 9 bases identical to TRBD2. The end of the DNA fits TRBJ2-7 better, so the J call may be wrong. The CDR3 length is 15 residues. The germline V gene has CDR1 GTSNPN and CDR2 SVGIG (reference sequence). CDR3 sequence: CAWSVTPSGAYEQYF. CDR3 nucleotide sequence: TGTGCCTGGAGTGTTACGCCTAGCGGGGCCTACGAGCAGTACTTC.

The chain has TRBV30 and TRBJ2-1, with 7 bases lining up with TRBD2. V was pared by 3 bases and J by 5 bases, with 10 bases of the junction left unmatched. CDR1 is GTSNPN, CDR2 SVGIG, per germline (reference sequence). The CDR3 runs to 15 residues. In nucleotides, the CDR3 is TGTGCCTGGAGCCGGGCCGGGCTAGCGGACAATGAGCAGTTCTTC. The encoded protein is CAWSRAGLADNEQFF.

The chain joins TRBV19 to TRBJ1-1; 7 bases align to TRBD1. Germline CDR1 is LNHDA and CDR2 is SQIVND (reference sequence). Trimming cost V 10 bases and J 0 bases; bases outside gene matches: 11. The CDR3 covers 15 residues. CDR3 nucleotide sequence: TGTGCCACCGTACGTCGGGACAGCATGAACACTGAAGCTTTCTTT. Encoded protein: CATVRRDSMNTEAFF.

CDR3 bases: TGTGCCAGCAACCATAGCCCCCCACGCGGGAGGAGCTCCTACAATGAGCAGTTCTTC. This codes for CASNHSPPRGRSSYNEQFF. This rearrangement joins TRBV6-7 to TRBJ2-1; 8 nucleotides agree with TRBD2. TRBV6-7 is an open reading frame whose function is uncertain. The V segment lost 7 bases and the J segment 0 bases; nucleotides outside the gene matches: 17. The CDR3 consists of 19 residues.

CDR3 region: CAISGQGASGELFF. As DNA, the CDR3 is TGTGCCATCAGTGGACAGGGGGCTTCCGGGGAGCTGTTTTTT. The rearrangement joins TRBV10-3 to TRBJ2-2; the match to TRBD1 covers 10 bases. Unmatched junction bases numbered 2, after V lost 4 bases and J lost 6 bases. CDR3 length: 14 residues. Germline CDR1 reads ENHRY; CDR2 reads SYGVKD.